This T cell receptor beta chain was recorded in a study of response to subunit inactivated influenza vaccine. In TCRdb, the RT-PCR reads were re-called with MiXCR into one record per CDR3 protein. The sample carries 650,000 or so distinct CDR3 sequences, less than 15% recorded once. The sample holds a few counts of this clonotype. The antigen is unknown. Findings of the study overall: The authors put forward the suggestion that each seasonal influenza vaccination may bring in only a limited number of new T cells.

The germline V gene encodes CDR1 DFQATT and CDR2 SNEGSKA (reference sequence). The CDR3 has 14 residues. Trimming took 3 bases from V and 4 from J; bases not matched to a gene: 7. The V call is TRBV20-1, the J call TRBJ2-7, with 9 bases lining up with TRBD1. The TCR originated in a man in his fifties who received an inactivated influenza vaccine. The sequencing used PBMCs from blood, collected around 15 days before vaccination. The CDR3 is CSASPWDRAYEQYF. The CDR3 DNA sequence: TGCAGTGCTAGTCCGTGGGACAGGGCTTACGAGCAGTACTTC.